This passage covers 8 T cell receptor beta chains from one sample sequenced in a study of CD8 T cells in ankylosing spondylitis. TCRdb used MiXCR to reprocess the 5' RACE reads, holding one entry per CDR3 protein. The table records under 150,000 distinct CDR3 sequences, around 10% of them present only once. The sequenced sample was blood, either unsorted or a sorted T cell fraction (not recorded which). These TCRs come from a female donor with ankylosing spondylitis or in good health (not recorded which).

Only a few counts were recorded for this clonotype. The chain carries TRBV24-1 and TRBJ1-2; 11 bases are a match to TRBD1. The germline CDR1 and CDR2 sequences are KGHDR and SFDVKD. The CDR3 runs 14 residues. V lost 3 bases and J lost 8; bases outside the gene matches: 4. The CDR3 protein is CATSDGQGATGYTF. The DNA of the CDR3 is TGTGCCACCAGTGATGGACAGGGGGCGACAGGCTACACCTTC.

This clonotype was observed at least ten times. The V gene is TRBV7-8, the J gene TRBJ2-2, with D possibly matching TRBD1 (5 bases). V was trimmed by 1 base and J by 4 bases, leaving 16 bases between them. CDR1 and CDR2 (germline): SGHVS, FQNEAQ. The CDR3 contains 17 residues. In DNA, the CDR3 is TGTGCCAGCAGCTTAGTTGGTCAGGGTGGGCTCACCGGGGAGCTGTTTTTT. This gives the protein CASSLVGQGGLTGELFF.

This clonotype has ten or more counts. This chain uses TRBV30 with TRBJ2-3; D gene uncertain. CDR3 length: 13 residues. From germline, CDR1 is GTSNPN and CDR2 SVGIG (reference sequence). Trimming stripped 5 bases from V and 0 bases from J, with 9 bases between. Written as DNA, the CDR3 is TGTGCCTGGGGCCCGGCTAGCACAGATACGCAGTATTTT. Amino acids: CAWGPASTDTQYF. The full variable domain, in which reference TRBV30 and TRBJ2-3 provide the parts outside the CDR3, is SQTIHQWPATLVQPVGSPLSLECTVEGTSNPNLYWYRQAAGRGLQLLFYSVGIGQISSEVPQNLSASRPQDRQFILSSKKLLLSDSGFYLCAWGPASTDTQYFGPGTRLTVL.

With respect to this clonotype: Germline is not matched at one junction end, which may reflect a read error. CDR3 DNA: TGCAGTGCCAGAGCACCTCTAAGGCCTGGGGATACGCAGTATTTT. Translated: CSARAPLRPGDTQYF. The rearrangement links TRBV20-1 to TRBJ2-3, with D unresolved. The CDR3 sequence is 15 residues long. Germline V gene data show CDR1 as DFQATT and CDR2 as SNEGSKA (reference sequence).

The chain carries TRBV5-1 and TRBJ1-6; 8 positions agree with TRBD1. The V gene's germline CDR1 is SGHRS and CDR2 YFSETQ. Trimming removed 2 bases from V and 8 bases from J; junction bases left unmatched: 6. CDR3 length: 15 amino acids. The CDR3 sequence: CASSFIPGQDSPLHF. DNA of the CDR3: TGCGCCAGCAGCTTTATACCGGGACAGGATTCACCCCTCCACTTT.

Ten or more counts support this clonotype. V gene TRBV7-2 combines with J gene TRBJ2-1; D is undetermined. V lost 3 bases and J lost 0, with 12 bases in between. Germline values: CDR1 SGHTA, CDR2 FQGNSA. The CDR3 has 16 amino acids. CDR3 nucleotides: TGTGCCAGCAGCTTGGTGGCGGCTGACTCCTACAATGAGCAGTTCTTC. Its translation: CASSLVAADSYNEQFF.

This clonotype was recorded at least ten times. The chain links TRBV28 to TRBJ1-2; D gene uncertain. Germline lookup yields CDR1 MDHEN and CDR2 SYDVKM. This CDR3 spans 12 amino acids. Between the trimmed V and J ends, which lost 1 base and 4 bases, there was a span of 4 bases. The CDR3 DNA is TGTGCCAGCAGTTTATCCCCCTATGGCTACACCTTC. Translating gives CASSLSPYGYTF.

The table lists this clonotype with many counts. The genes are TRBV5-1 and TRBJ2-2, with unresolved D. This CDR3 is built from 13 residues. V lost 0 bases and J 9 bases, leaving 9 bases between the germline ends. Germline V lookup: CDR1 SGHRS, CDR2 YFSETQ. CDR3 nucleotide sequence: TGCGCCAGCAGCTTGGCCCTCTCCAGGGAGCTGTTTTTT. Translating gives CASSLALSRELFF.